The sequence of this T cell receptor (beta chain) was determined in a study of CD8+CD57+ T cells in acquired aplastic anemia. Study details: The sorted CD4+ and CD8+ cells yielded an average around 3 ug of DNA.

The germline CDR1 and CDR2 sequences are DFQATT and SNEGSKA (reference sequence). V lost 2 bases and J lost 5, with 9 bases in between. The CDR3 is made up of 12 amino acids. According to the study, genomic DNA was the template for TCR beta VDJ and CDR3 profiling. Each CDR3 protein gets one entry after TCRdb re-called the reads with MiXCR. This table holds roughly 180,000 distinct CDR3 sequences, around 66% found once. Broader study findings: Patients and controls shared 25 to 30 CD8+ CDR3 sequences, which appeared highly expressed in patients and within their immunodominant clones. The CD8+ Simpson's diversity of patients and controls was not significantly different.

This clonotype was counted a single time. Its antigen remains unidentified. The sequence came from a human donor with severe aplastic anemia or a healthy control (not recorded which). The rearrangement links TRBV20-1 to TRBJ2-5; perhaps TRBD1 as D (5 bases). Specimen: sorted CD4+, CD8+, or CD8+CD57+ T cells (not recorded which) from PBMCs. The CDR3 nucleotides read TGCAGTGCTAGACTAAAGGGGGAGACCCAGTACTTC. Translated: CSARLKGETQYF.